The text below deals with one T cell receptor beta chain. This CDR3 is also generated by other DNA sequences in the sample. Participating donors were healthy, HIV-negative adults free of recent acute infections or vaccinations. Unsorted samples relied on roughly 99 million PBMCs, which served as the source of genomic DNA. This specimen belongs to a study of shared clonotypes between healthy human individuals. Among the unsorted PBMC samples, replicate PCRs used around 0.3 ug DNA, 30,000 to 35,000 T cell genomes. Here immunoSEQ multiplex PCR was the method, and the copy in TCRdb shows in-frame clones only, minus some. Of about 87,000 clones listed, roughly 50% are singletons. V lost 10 bases to trimming and J lost 10 bases, with 14 bases between them. There are 11 residues in the CDR3. Per the germline V gene, CDR1 is LNHDA and CDR2 is SQIVND (reference sequence).

What was sequenced was PBMCs. The TCR comes from a middle-aged woman in good health. Some clones in this sample may be carry-over from other donors' samples. The gene calls are TRBV19 and TRBJ2-1; D is ambiguous. The DNA of the CDR3 is TGTGCCACCAATCGGTGGAACGAGCAGTTCTTC. Translation gives CATNRWNEQFF.